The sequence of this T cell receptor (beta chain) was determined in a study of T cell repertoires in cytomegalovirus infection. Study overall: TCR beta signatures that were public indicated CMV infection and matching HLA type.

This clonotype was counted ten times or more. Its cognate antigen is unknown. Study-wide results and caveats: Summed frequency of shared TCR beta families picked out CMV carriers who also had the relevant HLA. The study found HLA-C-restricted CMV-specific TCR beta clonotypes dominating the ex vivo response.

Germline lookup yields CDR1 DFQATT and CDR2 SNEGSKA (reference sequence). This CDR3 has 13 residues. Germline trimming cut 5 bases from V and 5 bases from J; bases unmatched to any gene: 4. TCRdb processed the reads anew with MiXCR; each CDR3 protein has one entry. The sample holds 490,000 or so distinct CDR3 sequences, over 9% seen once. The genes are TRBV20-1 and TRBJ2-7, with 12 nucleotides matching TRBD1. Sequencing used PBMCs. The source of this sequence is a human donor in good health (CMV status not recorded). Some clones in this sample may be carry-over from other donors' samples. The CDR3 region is CSAPGTGGHEQYF. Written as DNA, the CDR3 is TGCAGTGCTCCCGGGACAGGGGGCCACGAGCAGTACTTC.